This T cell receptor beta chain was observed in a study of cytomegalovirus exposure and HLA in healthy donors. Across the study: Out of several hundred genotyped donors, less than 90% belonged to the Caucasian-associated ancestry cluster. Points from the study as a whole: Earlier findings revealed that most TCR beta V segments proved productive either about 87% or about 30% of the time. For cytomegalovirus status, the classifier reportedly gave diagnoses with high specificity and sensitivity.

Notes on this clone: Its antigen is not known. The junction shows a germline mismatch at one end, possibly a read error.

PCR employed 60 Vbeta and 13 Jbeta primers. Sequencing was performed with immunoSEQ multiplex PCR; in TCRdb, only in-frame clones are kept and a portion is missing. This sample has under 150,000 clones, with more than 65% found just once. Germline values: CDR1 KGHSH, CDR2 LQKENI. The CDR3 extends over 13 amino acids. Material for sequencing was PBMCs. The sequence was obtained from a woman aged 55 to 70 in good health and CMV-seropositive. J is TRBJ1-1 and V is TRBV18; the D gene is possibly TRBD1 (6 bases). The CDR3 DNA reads TGTGCCAGCTCACCGGGAACAGGGAGGGAAGCTTTTTTT. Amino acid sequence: CASSPGTGREAFF.